The 27 T cell receptor beta chains given below trace back to one sample, sequenced in a study of cytomegalovirus exposure and HLA in healthy donors. A multiplex PCR was run with 60 Vbeta primers and 13 Jbeta primers. Assay: immunoSEQ multiplex PCR; the TCRdb copy retains only in-frame clones and omits some. The sample includes approximately 220,000 clones, 60% to 80% of them seen just once. Sequenced: PBMCs. These receptor sequences come from a male donor in good health and CMV-seronegative.

The chain combines TRBV29-1 with TRBJ2-5; 8 positions match TRBD2. CDR3 length: 12 amino acids. Looked up from germline, CDR1 is SQVTM and CDR2 is ANQGSEA. CDR3 sequence: CIARAGGETQYF. The CDR3 DNA sequence: TGCATCGCTCGGGCGGGAGGTGAGACCCAGTACTTC. Filled out from reference TRBV29-1 and TRBJ2-5, the complete variable domain reads SAVISQKPSRDICQRGTSLTIQCQVDSQVTMMFWYRQQPGQSLTLIATANQGSEATYESGFVIDKFPISRPNLTFSTLTVSNMSPEDSSIYLCIARAGGETQYFGPGTRLLVL.

This clone was recorded a few times. The J gene is TRBJ2-4, the V gene TRBV5-1, with a tentative D call TRBD2 (5 bases). The V gene's germline CDR1 is SGHRS and CDR2 YFSETQ. V gave up 0 bases and J gave up 3 bases, with 19 bases separating them. This CDR3 comprises 18 residues. The CDR3 DNA is TGCGCCAGCAGCTTGGCCTGGTGGGAGCAGGCCAACAAAAACATTCAGTACTTC. This encodes CASSLAWWEQANKNIQYF. The entire variable domain, with the rest obtained from reference TRBV5-1 and TRBJ2-4, is as follows: KAGVTQTPRYLIKTRGQQVTLSCSPISGHRSVSWYQQTPGQGLQFLFEYFSETQRNKGNFPGRFSGRQFSNSRSEMNVSTLELGDSALYLCASSLAWWEQANKNIQYFGAGTRLSVL.

This clone was recorded once. This rearrangement joins TRBV6-1 to TRBJ1-2; TRBD1 aligns across 8 bases. CDR3 size: 14 residues. Germline V lookup: CDR1 MNHNS, CDR2 SASEGT. Trimming cost V 5 bases and J 2 bases; bases outside gene matches: 4. In DNA form, the CDR3 reads TGTGCCAGCAGTTATAACAGGGGGAACTATGGCTACACCTTC. It codes for CASSYNRGNYGYTF.

V gene TRBV7-8 combines with J gene TRBJ1-3; D is undetermined. The CDR3 sequence is 12 residues long. Per the germline V gene, CDR1 is SGHVS and CDR2 is FQNEAQ. V was trimmed by 5 bases and J by 8 bases, leaving 10 bases between them. In DNA form, the CDR3 reads TGTGCCAGCAGCCCATTGAGGGACACCATATATTTT. This translates into CASSPLRDTIYF.

The chain employs TRBV5-1 and TRBJ1-6; a possible D gene is TRBD1 (5 bases). V was clipped by 2 bases and J by 8 bases, with 14 bases between them. Germline V gives CDR1 SGHRS, CDR2 YFSETQ. This CDR3 has 15 amino acids. CDR3 in DNA: TGCGCCAGCAGCTTATTCTTGGGGGGTGATTCACCCCTCCACTTT. This encodes CASSLFLGGDSPLHF.

The rearrangement links TRBV19 to TRBJ1-1; the match to TRBD1 covers 8 bases. The CDR3 totals 17 residues. Losses at the gene ends were 8 bases for V and 4 bases for J; bases not matched to a gene: 18. In germline, CDR1 is LNHDA, CDR2 SQIVND (reference sequence). This CDR3 reads CASSERLPQGASTEAFF. The CDR3 nucleotides read TGTGCCAGTTCAGAGCGCCTACCTCAGGGGGCTTCCACTGAAGCTTTCTTT.

This clone was seen only a few times. This rearrangement joins TRBV4-2 to TRBJ2-2; D unclear. This CDR3 has 15 amino acids. The V end was cut by 1 base, the J end by 0 bases, with 6 bases between. Germline CDR1 LGHNA, CDR2 YNFKEQ. CDR3 bases: TGTGCCAGCAGCCAAGGGCCGACGAACACCGGGGAGCTGTTTTTT. Translated: CASSQGPTNTGELFF.

The chain carries TRBV7-9 and TRBJ1-1; D gene unclear. CDR1 and CDR2 (germline): SEHNR, FQNEAQ (reference sequence). V gave up 2 bases and J gave up 6 bases, with 13 bases separating them. The CDR3 is 14 amino acids. The DNA of the CDR3 is TGTGCCAGCAGCTTAAATGGGTTGAGGGCTGAAGCTTTCTTT. Encoded protein: CASSLNGLRAEAFF.

The rearrangement joins TRBV19 to TRBJ2-1, with TRBD2 identical over 7 bases. After removal of 4 bases from V and 8 bases from J, the junction contained 5 bases not matched to a gene. This CDR3 is built from 13 residues. Germline V gene lookup returns CDR1 LNHDA and CDR2 SQIVND (reference sequence). CDR3 region: CASSRTSSHEQFF. The CDR3 coding sequence is TGTGCCAGTAGTAGGACTAGTTCCCATGAGCAGTTCTTC.

The chain has TRBV6-5 and TRBJ1-2; unclear D gene. Germline CDR1 reads MNHEY; CDR2 reads SVGAGI. The CDR3 has 13 residues. V was cut by 10 bases and J by 1 base, with 13 bases left in between. The CDR3 is CATMPGNNYGYTF. The CDR3 DNA sequence: TGTGCCACAATGCCGGGAAATAACTATGGCTACACCTTC.

The rearrangement uses TRBV28 and TRBJ2-7; maybe TRBD1 (5 bases). The CDR3 runs 13 residues. From germline, CDR1 is MDHEN and CDR2 SYDVKM. V was clipped by 7 bases and J by 2 bases, with 12 bases between them. Here the CDR3 DNA reads TGTGCCAGCACGGCGGACACCACCTACGAGCAGTACTTC. Its protein product is CASTADTTYEQYF.

The CDR3 region has the DNA TGCGCCAGCAGCAACCCCGGACAGGGGACATACGAGCAGTACTTC. This encodes CASSNPGQGTYEQYF. The chain joins TRBV5-1 to TRBJ2-7, with TRBD1 matching over 9 bases. After removal of 4 bases from V and 4 bases from J, the junction contained 9 bases not matched to a gene. Per germline, CDR1 SGHRS and CDR2 YFSETQ. The CDR3 contains 15 residues. The full variable domain, completed using reference TRBV5-1 and TRBJ2-7, is KAGVTQTPRYLIKTRGQQVTLSCSPISGHRSVSWYQQTPGQGLQFLFEYFSETQRNKGNFPGRFSGRQFSNSRSEMNVSTLELGDSALYLCASSNPGQGTYEQYFGPGTRLTVT.

The chain has TRBV19 and TRBJ2-2; weak D call: TRBD2 (5 bases). Germline-derived CDR1 and CDR2 are LNHDA and SQIVND (reference sequence). There are 14 residues in the CDR3. The ends were cut back, 1 base at V and 7 bases at J, with 10 bases in the middle. The CDR3 spells CASSIVGVGGELFF. CDR3 DNA sequence: TGTGCCAGTAGTATAGTCGGGGTTGGCGGGGAGCTGTTTTTT.

The CDR3: CASSLAAGAYNEQFF. The CDR3 nucleotides are TGTGCCAGCAGCTTGGCGGCAGGGGCCTACAATGAGCAGTTCTTC. The chain links TRBV5-4 to TRBJ2-1, with D possibly being TRBD1 (6 bases). V was pared by 0 bases and J by 2 bases, with 9 bases between. Germline CDR1 is SGHNT and CDR2 is YYREEE (reference sequence). The CDR3 contains 15 residues.

The chain joins TRBV29-1 to TRBJ1-1; no reliable D call. Trimming removed 4 bases at V and 0 bases at J, with 9 bases between. The CDR3 loop spans 13 amino acids. From germline, CDR1 is SQVTM and CDR2 ANQGSEA. The CDR3 coding sequence is TGCAGCGTTGTTGGCAGGCTGAACACTGAAGCTTTCTTT. Translated: CSVVGRLNTEAFF.

The chain is built from TRBV7-3 and TRBJ1-6; 9 nucleotides match TRBD1. Germline CDR1 is SGHTA and CDR2 is FQGTGA. J lost 6 bases, V lost 3 bases, and 9 bases had no gene match. This CDR3 spans 17 amino acids. CDR3 residues: CASSFPLIQGANSPLHF. The CDR3 bases are TGTGCCAGCAGCTTTCCCCTGATACAGGGGGCTAATTCACCCCTCCACTTT.

V usage is TRBV6-5 and J usage is TRBJ1-2; 10 bases align to TRBD1. J lost 6 bases, V lost 0 bases, and 1 base had no gene match. The CDR3 contains 14 residues. Looked up from germline, CDR1 is MNHEY and CDR2 is SVGAGI. The CDR3 loop reads CASSYSTGGHGYTF. The CDR3 DNA sequence: TGTGCCAGCAGTTACTCGACAGGGGGCCATGGCTACACCTTC.

The chain uses TRBV5-1 and TRBJ2-7, with D perhaps TRBD2 (5 bases). V lost 5 bases, J lost 0 bases, and 12 bases lay in between. The CDR3 length is 14 residues. CDR1 SGHRS and CDR2 YFSETQ come from the germline V gene. The CDR3, as DNA: TGCGCCAGCAGTGGGATGGGGAGCTCCTACGAGCAGTACTTC. Its protein product is CASSGMGSSYEQYF.

J is TRBJ2-1 and V is TRBV19; tentatively, D is TRBD1 (5 bases). The V and J ends lost 5 bases and 5 bases respectively, with 7 bases between them. CDR3 length equals 12 residues. CDR1 is LNHDA, CDR2 SQIVND, per germline (reference sequence). The CDR3 coding sequence is TGTGCCAGTAGTCAACAGGACAATGAGCAGTTCTTC. Translating gives CASSQQDNEQFF. Complete variable domain (other parts from reference TRBV19 and TRBJ2-1): DGGITQSPKYLFRKEGQNVTLSCEQNLNHDAMYWYRQDPGQGLRLIYYSQIVNDFQKGDIAEGYSVSREKKESFPLTVTSAQKNPTAFYLCASSQQDNEQFFGPGTRLTVL.

This clone has only one observation. The rearrangement links TRBV6-5 to TRBJ2-7; TRBD2 agrees at 8 bases. The length of the CDR3 is 15 residues. In germline, CDR1 is MNHEY, CDR2 SVGAGI. V shed 4 bases and J 4 bases; nucleotides not matched to a gene: 9. The CDR3 DNA follows: TGTGCCAGCAGTTGGAGCGGGAGTAGGTCATACGAGCAGTACTTC. It is translated as CASSWSGSRSYEQYF.

This chain connects TRBV27 to TRBJ1-2; D not resolved. The CDR3 has 13 residues. Germline assignment: CDR1 MNHEY and CDR2 SMNVEV (reference sequence). Trimming stripped 8 bases from V and 2 bases from J, with 12 bases between. For the CDR3, the DNA is TGTGCCAGCTCTAATTCGGAGAACTATGGCTACACCTTC. This gives the protein CASSNSENYGYTF.

This chain links TRBV27 with TRBJ2-2; perhaps TRBD1 as D (6 bases). V was trimmed by 3 bases and J by 6 bases, leaving 14 bases between them. CDR3 size: 15 residues. The germline V gene has CDR1 MNHEY and CDR2 SMNVEV (reference sequence). The CDR3 DNA reads TGTGCCAGCAGTTTTACAGGGTTCGGAGCCGGGGAGCTGTTTTTT. Encoded protein: CASSFTGFGAGELFF.

This chain uses TRBV5-4 with TRBJ1-2, with 10 positions matching TRBD1. The CDR3 is made up of 13 amino acids. CDR1 SGHNT and CDR2 YYREEE come from the germline V gene (reference sequence). Trimming at V came to 5 bases and at J to 4 bases, leaving 2 bases not matched to a gene. For the CDR3, the DNA is TGTGCCAGCAGAGGACAGGGGGGCTATGGCTACACCTTC. Translation: CASRGQGGYGYTF.

CDR3 amino acids: CASSRPGTSTDTQYF. CDR3 nucleotides: TGTGCCAGCTCACGTCCCGGGACTAGCACAGATACGCAGTATTTT. This rearrangement joins TRBV18 to TRBJ2-3; D might be TRBD2 (6 bases). With 4 bases removed from V and 0 bases from J, the gap between germline ends came to 11 bases. There are 15 residues in the CDR3. In germline, CDR1 is KGHSH, CDR2 LQKENI.

The rearrangement links TRBV5-1 to TRBJ2-6; D ambiguous. Per the germline V gene, CDR1 is SGHRS and CDR2 is YFSETQ. The CDR3 is made up of 15 amino acids. Trimming cost V 4 bases and J 2 bases, with 10 bases left between them. This CDR3 reads CASSEVGAGANVLTF. CDR3 DNA: TGCGCCAGCAGCGAGGTAGGCGCTGGGGCCAACGTCCTGACTTTC.

The rearrangement joins TRBV19 to TRBJ2-3, with D hard to call. Germline assignment: CDR1 LNHDA and CDR2 SQIVND (reference sequence). The CDR3 loop spans 16 amino acids. Trimming stripped 1 base from V and 4 bases from J, with 15 bases between. CDR3 loop: CASSIVPGPSADTQYF. CDR3 DNA: TGTGCCAGTAGTATAGTCCCGGGTCCGTCTGCAGATACGCAGTATTTT.

The chain joins TRBV5-6 to TRBJ2-1; TRBD1 might be the D (6 bases). CDR1 SGHDT and CDR2 YYEEEE come from the germline V gene. CDR3 length equals 12 residues. Trimming removed 5 bases from V and 5 bases from J, with 8 bases in between. The CDR3 spells CASSPGDNEQFF. The CDR3 bases are TGTGCCAGCAGTCCAGGGGACAATGAGCAGTTCTTC.